Shown below are 30 T cell receptor beta chains from a single sample sequenced in a study of T cells in Graves' hyperthyroidism and ophthalmopathy. The investigators amplified TCR beta CDR3 regions from RNA transcripts. First-round RT-PCR of the TCR CDR3 relied on the HTBI primer set. TCRdb redid the calling of the multiplex PCR reads with MiXCR, one entry per CDR3 protein. The sample gives 300,000 to 350,000 distinct CDR3 sequences, 15% to 20% of which show up once; roughly a sixth is in the top ten. The sample was blood. The origin of the receptors is a woman between 40 and 50 years old with Graves' ophthalmopathy.

The table lists this clonotype with many counts. This chain links TRBV28 with TRBJ1-2; maybe TRBD1 (6 bases). V was shortened by 5 bases and J by 3 bases, with 19 bases between the two germline ends. CDR3 length: 16 residues. Germline V CDR1 and CDR2: MDHEN, SYDVKM. The CDR3 reads CASSPWGAEWDYGYTF. CDR3 in DNA: TGTGCCAGCAGTCCGTGGGGGGCGGAATGGGACTATGGCTACACCTTC.

This clonotype was recorded a few times. This chain joins TRBV12-3 or TRBV12-4 and TRBJ2-5, with 10 nucleotides matching TRBD2. This CDR3 comprises 17 residues. J was trimmed by 5 bases and V by 1 base; bases with no gene match: 10. CDR3 sequence (DNA): TGTGCCAGCAGTTTAGATAGGCTAGCGGGAGCAATTGAGACCCAGTACTTC. Encoded protein: CASSLDRLAGAIETQYF.

The chain carries TRBV6-2 or TRBV6-3 and TRBJ2-5, with D unclear. Germline V gene lookup returns CDR1 MNHEY and CDR2 SVGEGT. This CDR3 is 13 amino acids long. Trimming removed 5 bases from V and 0 bases from J, with 7 bases in between. CDR3 loop: CASSRTYQETQYF. The CDR3 nucleotides read TGTGCCAGCAGTAGGACGTACCAAGAGACCCAGTACTTC.

This clonotype was recorded at least ten times. The DNA of the CDR3 is TGTGCCAGCAGCTTAGGTCGGGGGAACACTGAAGCTTTCTTT. Protein sequence: CASSLGRGNTEAFF. The genes are TRBV7-2 and TRBJ1-1; D unclear. The germline V and J ends were trimmed by 1 base and 1 base, with 7 bases remaining between them. CDR1 SGHTA and CDR2 FQGNSA come from the germline V gene. The CDR3 loop spans 14 amino acids.

This clonotype showed up many times. This chain connects TRBV28 to TRBJ2-2, with TRBD2 as a possible D gene (5 bases). The germline V and J ends were trimmed by 7 bases and 0 bases, with 15 bases remaining between them. Germline V gene data show CDR1 as MDHEN and CDR2 as SYDVKM. The CDR3 length is 16 residues. The CDR3 protein is CASTAPEATNTGELFF. CDR3 nucleotide sequence: TGTGCCAGCACTGCTCCGGAGGCGACGAACACCGGGGAGCTGTTTTTT.

The sample holds many counts of this clonotype. The J gene is TRBJ2-2, the V gene TRBV4-1; D is unresolved. From germline, CDR1 is MGHRA and CDR2 YSYEKL. V was pared by 7 bases and J by 0 bases, with 9 bases between. CDR3 size: 14 residues. The CDR3 region has the DNA TGCGCCAGCAACAGCTTCGCGAACACCGGGGAGCTGTTTTTT. This sequence encodes CASNSFANTGELFF.

At least ten counts were recorded for this clonotype. This CDR3 is CASSQGLAGGTRETQYF. The CDR3 DNA sequence: TGTGCCAGCAGCCAAGGACTAGCGGGAGGGACACGGGAGACCCAGTACTTC. This chain uses TRBV11-2 with TRBJ2-5; the match to TRBD2 covers 15 bases. The V gene end was trimmed by 5 bases and the J gene end by 5 bases; junction bases not matched to a gene: 9. The CDR3 runs 17 residues. In germline, CDR1 is SGHAT, CDR2 FQNNGV.

This clonotype was recorded at least ten times. CDR3 residues: CASSYSMRGSSYEQYF. The CDR3 nucleotides read TGTGCCAGCAGTTACTCGATGCGGGGAAGCTCCTACGAGCAGTACTTC. V gene TRBV6-5 combines with J gene TRBJ2-7, with D maybe TRBD2 (6 bases). The CDR3 runs to 16 residues. The V and J ends lost 0 bases and 0 bases respectively, with 12 bases between them. Per germline, CDR1 MNHEY and CDR2 SVGAGI.

This chain joins TRBV27 and TRBJ2-5, with 12 bases aligning to TRBD2. J was trimmed by 2 bases and V by 4 bases; bases with no gene match: 5. Germline CDR1 reads MNHEY; CDR2 reads SMNVEV (reference sequence). The CDR3 is made up of 16 amino acids. DNA for the CDR3: TGTGCCAGCAGTTCACTAGCGGGAGGCCATCAAGAGACCCAGTACTTC. Protein sequence: CASSSLAGGHQETQYF.

This clonotype appeared many times. The V gene is TRBV2, the J gene TRBJ2-5, with D possibly being TRBD1 or TRBD2 (6 bases each). The CDR3 is made up of 14 amino acids. CDR1 SNHLY and CDR2 FYNNEI come from the germline V gene. The V end lost 6 bases, the J end lost 2 bases, and 13 bases lay between the germline ends. CDR3 nucleotides: TGTGCCAGCAGGGCAACAGGGACTCAAGAGACCCAGTACTTC. Translating it yields CASRATGTQETQYF.

This clonotype was seen ten or more times. With a much larger clone just one base away, this may be a read error. This chain uses TRBV12-3 or TRBV12-4 with TRBJ1-5; D not certain. V shed 6 bases and J shed 7 bases, with 16 bases lying between them. The CDR3 runs 14 residues. The CDR3 sequence: CASRSTTEGQPQHF. Written as DNA, the CDR3 is TGTGCCAGCAGATCAACCACAGAGGGCCAGCCCCAGCATTTT.

The table lists this clonotype with many counts. The genes are TRBV6-5 and TRBJ1-3; possible D gene TRBD1, 5 bases. Per germline, CDR1 MNHEY and CDR2 SVGAGI. The CDR3 has 16 amino acids. The V end was cut by 3 bases, the J end by 3 bases, with 15 bases between. This chain's CDR3 is CASSYLAPRVGNTIYF. CDR3 bases: TGTGCCAGCAGTTATCTGGCCCCCAGGGTTGGAAACACCATATATTTT.

This clonotype was recorded at least ten times. The gene calls are TRBV10-2 and TRBJ1-5; D gene ambiguous. There are 15 residues in the CDR3. CDR1 and CDR2 from the germline V gene are WSHSY and SAAADI. V dropped 0 bases and J dropped 2 bases, with 8 bases sitting between them. The CDR3 sequence: CASSESGGGNQPQHF. In DNA, the CDR3 is TGCGCCAGCAGTGAGTCGGGTGGCGGCAATCAGCCCCAGCATTTT.

This clonotype came up a few times. The chain combines TRBV12-3 or TRBV12-4 with TRBJ2-7; the match to TRBD1 covers 7 bases. The CDR3 spans 14 residues. Trimming cost V 5 bases and J 5 bases; bases outside gene matches: 9. The CDR3 is CASSNYGTDDEQYF. The CDR3 DNA is TGTGCCAGCAGTAACTACGGGACAGATGACGAGCAGTACTTC.

Ten or more counts support this clonotype. The V and J genes are TRBV25-1 and TRBJ2-7, with 7 nucleotides matching TRBD2. The germline gives CDR1 MGHDK, CDR2 SYGVNS. V shed 4 bases and J 3 bases; nucleotides not matched to a gene: 6. The CDR3 contains 14 residues. The CDR3 sequence: CASSAGGGYYEQYF. CDR3 sequence (DNA): TGTGCCAGCAGTGCTGGCGGGGGATACTACGAGCAGTACTTC.

This clonotype was picked up many times. The rearrangement uses TRBV6-2 or TRBV6-3 and TRBJ2-7; tentative D call: TRBD1 (5 bases). CDR3 length: 16 residues. V was cut by 2 bases and J by 3 bases, with 17 bases left in between. Looked up from germline, CDR1 is MNHEY and CDR2 is SVGEGT. The CDR3 sequence: CASSYPVSTGFYEQYF. The CDR3 region has the DNA TGTGCCAGCAGTTACCCGGTATCAACAGGTTTCTACGAGCAGTACTTC.

V gene TRBV11-2 combines with J gene TRBJ1-5; 7 bases are a match to TRBD1. Germline loops: CDR1 SGHAT, CDR2 FQNNGV. The J segment lost 6 bases and the V segment lost 1 base, leaving 12 bases of the junction unmatched. The CDR3 runs to 17 residues. The CDR3 nucleotides are TGTGCCAGCAGCTTAGGTGGTAGCCAGGGGGTTGGTCAGCCCCAGCATTTT. It encodes CASSLGGSQGVGQPQHF.

This clonotype was found many times. This CDR3 is missing its conserved last phenylalanine or tryptophan, likely due to a read error. The chain carries TRBV20-1 and TRBJ1-1; no clear D gene. Germline CDR1 and CDR2: DFQATT and SNEGSKA (reference sequence). CDR3 length: 10 residues. Trimming cost V 5 bases and J 8 bases, with 9 bases left between them. The CDR3 sequence is CSARWTEAFS. Written as DNA, the CDR3 is TGCAGTGCTCGCTGGACGGAAGCTTTCTCT.

This sequence joins TRBV11-1 and TRBJ2-5; TRBD2 matches at 8 bases. Germline V gene lookup returns CDR1 SGHAT and CDR2 FQDESV (reference sequence). Trimming took 5 bases from V and 0 from J; bases not matched to a gene: 14. The CDR3 contains 18 residues. CDR3 sequence (DNA): TGTGCCAGCAGCCACACCCCAGCAGCGGGGGCCGACCAAGAGACCCAGTACTTC. Amino acids: CASSHTPAAGADQETQYF.

This clonotype has a count of ten or more. Written as DNA, the CDR3 is TGTGCCAGCAGAACCGGGCCCGAAGGCCACGAGCAGTACTTC. Its translation is CASRTGPEGHEQYF. The rearrangement links TRBV6-1 to TRBJ2-7, with D unresolved. Germline V gene lookup returns CDR1 MNHNS and CDR2 SASEGT. The CDR3 has 14 residues. Trimming stripped 6 bases from V and 5 bases from J, with 17 bases between.

At least ten counts were recorded for this clonotype. The rearrangement uses TRBV7-8 and TRBJ2-6; perhaps TRBD1 as D (5 bases). CDR1 is SGHVS, CDR2 FQNEAQ, per germline. CDR3 length equals 18 residues. Deletions cut 0 bases from V and 0 bases from J, with 12 bases between. The CDR3, as DNA: TGTGCCAGCAGCTTAGCGGGCAGGGCGAGCTCTGGGGCCAACGTCCTGACTTTC. The encoded protein is CASSLAGRASSGANVLTF.

This clonotype was counted a single time. The chain joins TRBV28 to TRBJ2-7, with D possibly being TRBD2 (5 bases). This CDR3 has 12 amino acids. Looked up from germline, CDR1 is MDHEN and CDR2 is SYDVKM. Trimming shortened V by 7 bases and J by 8 bases, and 15 bases separated the two germline ends. This chain's CDR3 is CASNSYGVQQYF. In DNA, the CDR3 is TGTGCCAGCAATTCGTACGGGGTTCAGCAGTACTTC.

The rearrangement joins TRBV18 to TRBJ1-1; 10 bases align to TRBD1. The trim removed 4 bases at V and 5 bases at J, leaving 10 bases unmatched. There are 16 residues in the CDR3. Germline assignment: CDR1 KGHSH and CDR2 LQKENI. CDR3 residues: CASSLDRGPSGTEAFF. The CDR3 DNA is TGTGCCAGCTCACTTGACAGGGGGCCCTCGGGGACTGAAGCTTTCTTT.

In this sample, this clonotype turned up many times. The CDR3 is CASKVGTEETQYF. CDR3 DNA: TGTGCCAGCAAGGTCGGGACAGAAGAGACCCAGTACTTC. This chain uses TRBV12-3 or TRBV12-4 with TRBJ2-5; 7 bases fit TRBD1. This CDR3 is 13 amino acids long. The J segment lost 3 bases and the V segment lost 7 bases, leaving 5 bases of the junction unmatched.

This clonotype came up many times. CDR3 DNA: TGTGCCAGCAGTTCACGACAGGGGGCTAACTATGGCTACACCTTC. As protein: CASSSRQGANYGYTF. The chain carries TRBV28 and TRBJ1-2; TRBD1 aligns across 9 bases. V gave up 4 bases and J gave up 0 bases; unmatched junction bases: 3. The V gene's germline CDR1 is MDHEN and CDR2 SYDVKM. This CDR3 comprises 15 residues.

This clonotype was seen only a few times. This chain connects TRBV29-1 to TRBJ2-2; no clear D gene. This CDR3 has 12 amino acids. Germline V CDR1 and CDR2: SQVTM, ANQGSEA. The V and J ends lost 5 bases and 0 bases respectively, with 4 bases between them. The DNA of the CDR3 is TGCAGCGTTTGGACGAACACCGGGGAGCTGTTTTTT. This encodes CSVWTNTGELFF.

Ten or more counts support this clonotype. V gene TRBV28 combines with J gene TRBJ1-5; D gene uncertain. V gave up 3 bases and J gave up 4 bases, with 7 bases separating them. Germline CDR1 MDHEN, CDR2 SYDVKM. The CDR3 has 13 amino acids. CDR3 bases: TGTGCCAGCAGTTTCGGAAAGAATCAGCCCCAGCATTTT. Protein sequence: CASSFGKNQPQHF.

The table lists this clonotype with many counts. The J gene is TRBJ2-7, the V gene TRBV9; D is unclear. The germline V gene encodes CDR1 SGDLS and CDR2 YYNGEE. The CDR3 covers 14 residues. Trimming left V 6 bases short and J 2 bases short, with 15 bases between. CDR3 sequence: CASTPTSYPYEQYF. CDR3 DNA: TGTGCCAGCACGCCCACATCCTACCCCTACGAGCAGTACTTC.

There are many counts of this clonotype. The rearrangement links TRBV6-2 or TRBV6-3 to TRBJ1-3, with TRBD1 as a possible D gene (5 bases). The CDR3 extends over 16 amino acids. Germline V gene lookup returns CDR1 MNHEY and CDR2 SVGEGT. V was trimmed by 7 bases and J by 0 bases, leaving 16 bases between them. The CDR3 bases are TGTGCCAGCACTGGATCGGGACGGGCCTCTGGAAACACCATATATTTT. It specifies CASTGSGRASGNTIYF.

This clonotype was seen at least ten times. The J gene is TRBJ2-7, the V gene TRBV28, with a weak D call TRBD1 (7 bases). The CDR3 is 13 amino acids. Deletions cut 5 bases from V and 6 bases from J, with 14 bases between. From germline, CDR1 is MDHEN and CDR2 SYDVKM. Written as DNA, the CDR3 is TGTGCCAGCAGTGTGACAGGGAGGCGCGAGCAGTACTTC. Its protein product is CASSVTGRREQYF.